A single sample gave rise to the 17 T cell receptor beta chains below, sequenced in a study of control samples from healthy donors and cancer patients. TCRdb keeps only in-frame clones here, not all; method: immunoSEQ multiplex PCR. Altogether approximately 130,000 clones are present, around 86% being singletons, with the ten largest covering about 8.7%. The source material was blood. These receptor sequences come from a man in his forties in good health.

The chain uses TRBV5-6 and TRBJ1-4; perhaps TRBD1 as D (5 bases). Germline assignment: CDR1 SGHDT and CDR2 YYEEEE. This CDR3 comprises 18 residues. Between the trimmed V and J ends, which lost 3 bases and 0 bases, there was a span of 18 bases. The DNA of the CDR3 is TGTGCCAGCAGCTCCCGGTTCACAGGAACCACAACTAATGAAAAACTGTTTTTT. Amino acid sequence: CASSSRFTGTTTNEKLFF.

The chain carries TRBV6-6 and TRBJ2-7; 12 bases are shared with TRBD2. The trim removed 6 bases at V and 0 bases at J, leaving 3 bases unmatched. In germline, CDR1 is MNHNY, CDR2 SVGAGI (reference sequence). CDR3 length: 15 amino acids. The CDR3 sequence: CASRRLAGDSYEQYF. The CDR3 nucleotides are TGTGCCAGCAGGCGACTAGCGGGGGACTCCTACGAGCAGTACTTC.

The V call is TRBV6-5, the J call TRBJ1-2; a possible D gene is TRBD1 (5 bases). V dropped 6 bases and J dropped 3 bases, with 11 bases sitting between them. The germline V gene has CDR1 MNHEY and CDR2 SVGAGI. This CDR3 region has 13 residues. The CDR3 sequence is CASRTDTHYGYTF. As DNA, the CDR3 is TGTGCCAGCAGGACGGACACCCACTATGGCTACACCTTC.

J is TRBJ1-1 and V is TRBV10-3; D gene unclear. The CDR3 runs to 14 residues. V lost 3 bases and J lost 1, with 9 bases in between. Germline CDR1 ENHRY, CDR2 SYGVKD. In nucleotides, the CDR3 is TGTGCCATCAGTGACCGGGGTGGGAACACTGAAGCTTTCTTT. Translation gives CAISDRGGNTEAFF.

The V call is TRBV13, the J call TRBJ2-3, with D unclear. Germline assignment: CDR1 PRHDT and CDR2 FYEKMQ (reference sequence). V lost 4 bases and J 4 bases, leaving 9 bases between the germline ends. There are 13 residues in the CDR3. The CDR3 spells CASSYRSADTQYF. CDR3 bases: TGTGCCAGCAGCTACCGGTCCGCAGATACGCAGTATTTT.

The rearrangement links TRBV24-1 to TRBJ2-2; no clear D gene. Germline V lookup: CDR1 KGHDR, CDR2 SFDVKD. This CDR3 region has 14 residues. Trimming cost V 4 bases and J 5 bases, with 10 bases left between them. The CDR3 nucleotides read TGTGCCACCAGTGAATCTCTCGTAACCGGGGAGCTGTTTTTT. Protein sequence: CATSESLVTGELFF.

The V gene is TRBV5-5, the J gene TRBJ2-2; D not certain. The length of the CDR3 is 14 residues. Trimming took 0 bases from V and 7 from J, leaving 10 bases between them. Germline V gives CDR1 SGHKS, CDR2 YYEKEE (reference sequence). The CDR3 spells CASSLATAVGELFF. The CDR3 DNA follows: TGTGCCAGCAGCTTGGCAACGGCGGTCGGGGAGCTGTTTTTT. The whole variable domain, remainder taken from reference TRBV5-5 and TRBJ2-2, is DAGVTQSPTHLIKTRGQQVTLRCSPISGHKSVSWYQQVLGQGPQFIFQYYEKEERGRGNFPDRFSARQFPNYSSELNVNALLLGDSALYLCASSLATAVGELFFGEGSRLTVL.

The chain links TRBV18 to TRBJ1-4; D perhaps matches TRBD1 (5 bases). The V end lost 4 bases, the J end lost 8 bases, and 11 bases lay between the germline ends. Germline loops: CDR1 KGHSH, CDR2 LQKENI. The CDR3 is made up of 13 amino acids. The CDR3 DNA reads TGTGCCAGCTCACGAGGGGTAGTCGAAAAACTGTTTTTT. Its translation: CASSRGVVEKLFF.

The genes are TRBV19 and TRBJ2-3; D unresolved. V was pared by 6 bases and J by 4 bases, with 17 bases between. CDR1 LNHDA and CDR2 SQIVND come from the germline V gene (reference sequence). The CDR3 runs to 15 residues. For the CDR3, the DNA is TGTGCCAGTAGCCGGGCTCTGAAGGGCGCAGATACGCAGTATTTT. It codes for CASSRALKGADTQYF.

The gene calls are TRBV6-2 or TRBV6-3 and TRBJ1-1; D possibly corresponds to TRBD1 (6 bases). V lost 6 bases to trimming and J lost 4 bases, with 9 bases between them. Per germline, CDR1 MNHEY and CDR2 SVGEGT. CDR3 length: 12 residues. This CDR3 is CASSWDITEAFF. Written as DNA, the CDR3 is TGTGCCAGCAGCTGGGACATCACTGAAGCTTTCTTT.

This chain uses TRBV6-2 or TRBV6-3 with TRBJ2-4; D gene unclear. The CDR3 is 12 residues long. CDR1 MNHEY and CDR2 SVGEGT come from the germline V gene. Trimming cost V 2 bases and J 10 bases, with 9 bases left between them. CDR3 DNA sequence: TGTGCCAGCAGTTACAATTGGGGAATTCAGTACTTC. As protein: CASSYNWGIQYF.

The V call is TRBV7-9, the J call TRBJ1-5; maybe TRBD1 (5 bases). The V end was cut by 5 bases, the J end by 3 bases, with 17 bases between. The germline V gene encodes CDR1 SEHNR and CDR2 FQNEAQ (reference sequence). The CDR3 loop spans 16 amino acids. The CDR3 here is CASSAFVGGANQPQHF. DNA of the CDR3: TGTGCCAGCAGCGCCTTCGTCGGGGGAGCCAATCAGCCCCAGCATTTT.

The chain uses TRBV10-3 and TRBJ2-7, with 12 positions matching TRBD2. Germline loops: CDR1 ENHRY, CDR2 SYGVKD. V lost 8 bases to trimming and J lost 3 bases; unmatched junction nucleotides: 2. CDR3 size: 13 residues. The CDR3 DNA is TGTGCCATCGGGGGACTAGCGGGCTACGAGCAGTACTTC. It yields the protein CAIGGLAGYEQYF.

V and J are TRBV6-5 and TRBJ2-7; D not resolved. The CDR3 spans 12 residues. Deletions cut 6 bases from V and 3 bases from J, with 9 bases between. Germline CDR1 reads MNHEY; CDR2 reads SVGAGI. CDR3 in amino acids: CASSNLLYEQYF. CDR3 nucleotides: TGTGCCAGCAGCAACCTACTCTACGAGCAGTACTTC.

The chain carries TRBV9 and TRBJ1-2, with a weak D call TRBD1 (6 bases). Per the germline V gene, CDR1 is SGDLS and CDR2 is YYNGEE. The CDR3 is 14 residues long. The V and J ends lost 3 bases and 4 bases respectively, with 13 bases between them. CDR3 region: CASSEDRVAYGYTF. The CDR3 DNA reads as TGTGCCAGCAGCGAGGACAGAGTGGCCTATGGCTACACCTTC. Combining the CDR3 with reference TRBV9 and TRBJ1-2 gives the whole variable domain DSGVTQTPKHLITATGQRVTLRCSPRSGDLSVYWYQQSLDQGLQFLIQYYNGEERAKGNILERFSAQQFPDLHSELNLSSLELGDSALYFCASSEDRVAYGYTFGSGTRLTVV.

The chain combines TRBV10-1 with TRBJ2-6; 7 bases map to TRBD1. Trimming removed 6 bases from V and 0 bases from J; junction bases left unmatched: 5. Germline V gene lookup returns CDR1 WNHNN and CDR2 SYGVQD (reference sequence). The CDR3 spans 16 residues. CDR3 protein: CASRGGPGSGANVLTF. CDR3 nucleotide sequence: TGCGCCAGCAGAGGGGGCCCGGGCTCTGGGGCCAACGTCCTGACTTTC.

The chain combines TRBV10-3 with TRBJ1-1; D might be TRBD1 (5 bases). The CDR3 length is 13 residues. From germline, CDR1 is ENHRY and CDR2 SYGVKD. V lost 4 bases and J 9 bases, leaving 15 bases between the germline ends. CDR3 sequence: CAISAIDRMKAFF. As DNA, the CDR3 is TGTGCCATCAGTGCCATAGACAGAATGAAAGCTTTCTTT.